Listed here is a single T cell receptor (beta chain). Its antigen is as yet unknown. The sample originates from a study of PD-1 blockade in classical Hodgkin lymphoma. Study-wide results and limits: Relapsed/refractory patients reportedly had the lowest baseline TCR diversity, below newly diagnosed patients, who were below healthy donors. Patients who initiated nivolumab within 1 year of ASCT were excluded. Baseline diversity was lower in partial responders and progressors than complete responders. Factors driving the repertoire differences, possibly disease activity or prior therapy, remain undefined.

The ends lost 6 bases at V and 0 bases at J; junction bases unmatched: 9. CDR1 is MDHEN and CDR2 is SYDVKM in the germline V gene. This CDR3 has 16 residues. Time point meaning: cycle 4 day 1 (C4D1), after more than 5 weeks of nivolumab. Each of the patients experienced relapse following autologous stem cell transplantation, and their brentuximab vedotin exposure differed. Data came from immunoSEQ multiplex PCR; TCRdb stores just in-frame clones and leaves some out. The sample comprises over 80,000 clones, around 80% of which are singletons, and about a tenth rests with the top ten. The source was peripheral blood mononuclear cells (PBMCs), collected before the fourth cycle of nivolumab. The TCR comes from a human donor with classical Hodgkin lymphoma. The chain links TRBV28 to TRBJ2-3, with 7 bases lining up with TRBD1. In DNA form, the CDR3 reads TGTGCCAGCAGCCGACCCCTGACAGGGAGCACAGATACGCAGTATTTT. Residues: CASSRPLTGSTDTQYF.